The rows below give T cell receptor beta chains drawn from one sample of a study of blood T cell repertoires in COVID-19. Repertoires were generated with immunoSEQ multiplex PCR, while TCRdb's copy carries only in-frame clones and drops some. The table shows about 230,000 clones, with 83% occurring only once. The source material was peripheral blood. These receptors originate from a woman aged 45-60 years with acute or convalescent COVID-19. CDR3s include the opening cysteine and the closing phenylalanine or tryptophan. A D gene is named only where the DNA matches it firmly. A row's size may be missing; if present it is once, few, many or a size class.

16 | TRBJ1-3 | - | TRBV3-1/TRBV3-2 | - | TGTGCCAGCAGCCAAGATTTCGGGGGATCTGGAAACACCATATATTTT | CASSQDFGGSGNTIYF
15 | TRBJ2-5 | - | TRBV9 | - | TGTGCCAGCAGCGTACGAGAGGGTCCCCAAGAGACCCAGTACTTC | CASSVREGPQETQYF
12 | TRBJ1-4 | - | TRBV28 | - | TGTGCCAGCACAGGGGAATATGAAAAACTGTTTTTT | CASTGEYEKLFF
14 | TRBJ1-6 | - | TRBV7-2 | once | TGTGCCAGCAGCTTAGTCCCAGAAAATTCACCCCTCCACTTT | CASSLVPENSPLHF
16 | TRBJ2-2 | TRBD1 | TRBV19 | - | TGTGCCAGTATGAGGCCTCGGACAGGGGGAACCGGGGAGCTGTTTTTT | CASMRPRTGGTGELFF
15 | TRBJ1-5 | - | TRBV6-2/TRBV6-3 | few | TGTGCCAGCAGTTACGGTAATATTGGCGGTCAGCCCCAGCATTTT | CASSYGNIGGQPQHF
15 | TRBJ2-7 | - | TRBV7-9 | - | TGTGCCAGCAGTATTAGCGGACTACGCTCCTACGAGCAGTACTTC | CASSISGLRSYEQYF
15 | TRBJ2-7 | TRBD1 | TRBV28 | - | TGTGCCAGCAGTTTATCGACAGGGCGGTCCTACGAGCAGTACTTC | CASSLSTGRSYEQYF
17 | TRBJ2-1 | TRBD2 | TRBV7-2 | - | TGTGCCAGCAGCTTCATGAGACTAGCGGGAGGTTACAATGAGCAGTTCTTC | CASSFMRLAGGYNEQFF
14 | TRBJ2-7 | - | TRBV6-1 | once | TGTGCCAGCAGTGAAATCGGTAATTCCTACGAGCAGTACTTC | CASSEIGNSYEQYF
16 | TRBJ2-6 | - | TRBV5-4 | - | TGTGCCAGCAGCCCAACGCCGGGACAAAGTTTTAACGTCCTGACTTTC | CASSPTPGQSFNVLTF
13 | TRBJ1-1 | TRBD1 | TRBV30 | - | TGTGCCTGGACGATAGGGACAGTCACTGAAGCTTTCTTT | CAWTIGTVTEAFF
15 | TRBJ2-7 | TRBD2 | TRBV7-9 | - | TGTGCCAGCAGCTTCGGGCGGGAGGGCTCCTACGAGCAGTACTTC | CASSFGREGSYEQYF
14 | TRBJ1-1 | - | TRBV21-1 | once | TGTGCCAGCTGGACGTGGGGCGCGAACACTGAAGCTTTCTTT | CASWTWGANTEAFF
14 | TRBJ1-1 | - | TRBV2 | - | TGTGCCAGCAGTGAAGACAGGGTGGGCACTGAAGCTTTCTTT | CASSEDRVGTEAFF
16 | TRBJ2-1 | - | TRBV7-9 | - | TGTGCCAGCAGCGGGGGGTGGGACTCCCAGTCAGGTGAGCAGTTCTTC | CASSGGWDSQSGEQFF
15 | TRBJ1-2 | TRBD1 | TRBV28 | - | TGTGCCAGCAGTTTAAGGGGGCTGAATCTCTATGGCTACACCTTC | CASSLRGLNLYGYTF
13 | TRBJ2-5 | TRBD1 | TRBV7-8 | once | TGTGCCAGCAGCTTCCGACAGGGAGAGACCCAGTACTTC | CASSFRQGETQYF
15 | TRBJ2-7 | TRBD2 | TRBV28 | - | TGTGCCAGCAGTTTTGGTGCTAGCGGGAACTACGAGCAGTACTTC | CASSFGASGNYEQYF
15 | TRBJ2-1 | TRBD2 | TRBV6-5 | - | TGTGCCAGCAGTTACTCGCTAGCGGGGGGTAATGAGCAGTTCTTC | CASSYSLAGGNEQFF
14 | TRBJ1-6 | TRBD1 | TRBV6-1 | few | TGTGCCAGCAGTGAAGAAGGGGGCCGATCACCCCTCCACTTT | CASSEEGGRSPLHF
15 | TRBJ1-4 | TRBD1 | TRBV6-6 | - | TGTGCCAGCAGTTACCTAGGGGGCAAGGGTGAAAAACTGTTTTTT | CASSYLGGKGEKLFF
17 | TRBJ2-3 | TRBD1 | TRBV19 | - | TGTGCCAGCTCAATGCCCGGGACAGGGGGGTACACAGATACGCAGTATTTT | CASSMPGTGGYTDTQYF
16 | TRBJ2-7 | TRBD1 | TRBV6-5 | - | TGTGCCAGCAGTTCCCAGGGCGAGGGGGCTACCGACGAGCAGTACTTC | CASSSQGEGATDEQYF
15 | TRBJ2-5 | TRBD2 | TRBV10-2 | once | TGCGCCAGCAAGGGACTAGCGGGGTTCCAAGAGACCCAGTACTTC | CASKGLAGFQETQYF
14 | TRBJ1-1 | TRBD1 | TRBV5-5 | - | TGTGCCAGCAGCCAGACAGGGAATAACGCTGAAGCTTTCTTT | CASSQTGNNAEAFF
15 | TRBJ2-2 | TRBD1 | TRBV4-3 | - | TGCGCCAGCAGCCGGGGACAGGGGAACACCGGGGAGCTGTTTTTT | CASSRGQGNTGELFF
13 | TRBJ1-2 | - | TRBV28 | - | TGTGCCAGCAGCCAACAAAATAACTATGGCTACACCTTC | CASSQQNNYGYTF
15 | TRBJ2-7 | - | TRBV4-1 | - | TGCGCCAGCAGCCCCTGGACAGAGCCAGCCTACGAGCAGTACTTC | CASSPWTEPAYEQYF
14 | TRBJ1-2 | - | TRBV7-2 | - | TGTGCCAGCAGCTTAACCGGGACAAATCCTGGCTACACCTTC | CASSLTGTNPGYTF
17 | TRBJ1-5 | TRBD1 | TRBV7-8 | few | TGTGCCAGCAGCCCCGGGACAGGGGGATCCCACAATCAGCCCCAGCATTTT | CASSPGTGGSHNQPQHF